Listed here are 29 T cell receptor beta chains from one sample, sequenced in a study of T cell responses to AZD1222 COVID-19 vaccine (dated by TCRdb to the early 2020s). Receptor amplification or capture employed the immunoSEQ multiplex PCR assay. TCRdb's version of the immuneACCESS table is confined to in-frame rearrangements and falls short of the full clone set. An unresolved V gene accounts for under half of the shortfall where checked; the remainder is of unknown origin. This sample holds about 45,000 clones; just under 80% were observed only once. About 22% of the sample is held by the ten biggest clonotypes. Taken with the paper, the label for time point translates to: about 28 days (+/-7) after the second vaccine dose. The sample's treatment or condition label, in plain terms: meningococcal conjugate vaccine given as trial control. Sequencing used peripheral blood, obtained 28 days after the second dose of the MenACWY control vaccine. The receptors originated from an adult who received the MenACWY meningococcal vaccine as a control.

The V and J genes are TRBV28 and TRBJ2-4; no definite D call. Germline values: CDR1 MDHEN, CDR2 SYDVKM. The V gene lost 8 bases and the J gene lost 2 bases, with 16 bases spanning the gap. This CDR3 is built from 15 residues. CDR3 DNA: TGTGCCAGCGCTCCCGCCCAAGGGTCCAAAAACATTCAGTACTTC. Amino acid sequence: CASAPAQGSKNIQYF.

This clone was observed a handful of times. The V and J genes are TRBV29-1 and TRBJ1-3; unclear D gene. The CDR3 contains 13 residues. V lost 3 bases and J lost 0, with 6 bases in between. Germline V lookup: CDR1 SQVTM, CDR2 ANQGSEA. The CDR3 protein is CSVDVDSGNTIYF. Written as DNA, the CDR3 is TGCAGCGTTGATGTGGACTCTGGAAACACCATATATTTT.

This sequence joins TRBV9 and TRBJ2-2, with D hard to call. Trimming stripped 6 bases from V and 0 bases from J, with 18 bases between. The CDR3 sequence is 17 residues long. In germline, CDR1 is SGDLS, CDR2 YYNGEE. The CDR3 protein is CASNKGPAMPNTGELFF. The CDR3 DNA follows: TGTGCCAGCAATAAGGGTCCCGCTATGCCGAACACCGGGGAGCTGTTTTTT. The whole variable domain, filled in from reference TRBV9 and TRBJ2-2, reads DSGVTQTPKHLITATGQRVTLRCSPRSGDLSVYWYQQSLDQGLQFLIQYYNGEERAKGNILERFSAQQFPDLHSELNLSSLELGDSALYFCASNKGPAMPNTGELFFGEGSRLTVL.

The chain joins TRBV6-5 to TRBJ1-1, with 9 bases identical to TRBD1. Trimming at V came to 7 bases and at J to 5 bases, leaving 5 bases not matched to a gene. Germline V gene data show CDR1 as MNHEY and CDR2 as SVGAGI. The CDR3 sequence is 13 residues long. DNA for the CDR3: TGTGCCAGCACCGGACAGGGGAGAACTGAAGCTTTCTTT. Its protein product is CASTGQGRTEAFF.

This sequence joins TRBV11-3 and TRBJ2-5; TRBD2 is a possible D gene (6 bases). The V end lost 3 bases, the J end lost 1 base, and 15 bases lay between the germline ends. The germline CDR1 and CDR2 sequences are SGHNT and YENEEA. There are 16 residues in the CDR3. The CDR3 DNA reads TGTGCCAGCAGCTTCGGAGGGACGTCAGCCCAAGAGACCCAGTACTTC. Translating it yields CASSFGGTSAQETQYF.

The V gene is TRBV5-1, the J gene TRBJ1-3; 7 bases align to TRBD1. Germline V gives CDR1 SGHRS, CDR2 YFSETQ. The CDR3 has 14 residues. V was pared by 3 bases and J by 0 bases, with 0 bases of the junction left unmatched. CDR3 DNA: TGCGCCAGCAGCTGGGACAGCTCTGGAAACACCATATATTTT. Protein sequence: CASSWDSSGNTIYF.

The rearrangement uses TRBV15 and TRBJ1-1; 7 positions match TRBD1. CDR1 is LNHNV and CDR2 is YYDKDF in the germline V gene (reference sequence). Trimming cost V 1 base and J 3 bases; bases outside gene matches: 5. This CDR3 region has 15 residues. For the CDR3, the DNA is TGTGCCACCAGCAGAGGGACAGGCTTAGACACTGAAGCTTTCTTT. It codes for CATSRGTGLDTEAFF.

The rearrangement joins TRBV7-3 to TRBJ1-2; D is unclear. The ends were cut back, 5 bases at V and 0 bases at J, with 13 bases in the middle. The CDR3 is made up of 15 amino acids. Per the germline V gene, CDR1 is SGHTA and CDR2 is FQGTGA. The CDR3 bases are TGTGCCAGCAGCCCGCGACACCGAGCTAACTATGGCTACACCTTC. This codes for CASSPRHRANYGYTF.

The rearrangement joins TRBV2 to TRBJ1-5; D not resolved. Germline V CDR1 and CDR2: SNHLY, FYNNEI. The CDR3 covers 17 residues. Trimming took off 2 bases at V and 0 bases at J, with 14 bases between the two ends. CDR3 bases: TGTGCCAGCAGTGAATTCGGGGTTCCAGGTAGCAATCAGCCCCAGCATTTT. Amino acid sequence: CASSEFGVPGSNQPQHF.

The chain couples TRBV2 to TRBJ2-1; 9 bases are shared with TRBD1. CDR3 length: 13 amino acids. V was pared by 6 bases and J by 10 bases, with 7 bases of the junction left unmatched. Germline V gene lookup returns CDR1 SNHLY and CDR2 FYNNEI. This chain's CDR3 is CASRQGAVSEQFF. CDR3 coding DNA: TGTGCCAGCAGACAGGGGGCGGTCAGCGAGCAGTTCTTC. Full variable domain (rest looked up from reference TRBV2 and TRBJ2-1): EPEVTQTPSHQVTQMGQEVILRCVPISNHLYFYWYRQILGQKVEFLVSFYNNEISEKSEIFDDQFSVERPDGSNFTLKIRSTKLEDSAMYFCASRQGAVSEQFFGPGTRLTVL.

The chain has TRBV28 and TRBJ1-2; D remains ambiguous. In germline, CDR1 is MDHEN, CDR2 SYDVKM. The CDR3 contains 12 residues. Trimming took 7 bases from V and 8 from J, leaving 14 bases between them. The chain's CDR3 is CASTVGWRGYTF. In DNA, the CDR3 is TGTGCCAGCACCGTTGGGTGGAGAGGCTACACCTTC.

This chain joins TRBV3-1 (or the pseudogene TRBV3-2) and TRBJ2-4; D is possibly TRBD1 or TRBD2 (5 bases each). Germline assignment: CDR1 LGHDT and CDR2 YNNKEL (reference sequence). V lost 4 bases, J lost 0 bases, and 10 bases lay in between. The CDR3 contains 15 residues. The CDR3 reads CASSLYGTAKNIQYF. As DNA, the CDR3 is TGTGCCAGCAGCCTCTACGGGACAGCCAAAAACATTCAGTACTTC.

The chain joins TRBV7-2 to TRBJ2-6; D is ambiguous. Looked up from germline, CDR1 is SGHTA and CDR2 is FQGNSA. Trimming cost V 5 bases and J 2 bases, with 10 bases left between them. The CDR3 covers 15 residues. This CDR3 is CASSDPRPGANVLTF. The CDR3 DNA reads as TGTGCCAGCAGCGATCCCAGGCCTGGGGCCAACGTCCTGACTTTC. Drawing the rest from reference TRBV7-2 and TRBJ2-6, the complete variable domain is GAGVSQSPSNKVTEKGKDVELRCDPISGHTALYWYRQSLGQGLEFLIYFQGNSAPDKSGLPSDRFSAERTGGSVSTLTIQRTQQEDSAVYLCASSDPRPGANVLTFGAGSRLTVL.

DNA for the CDR3: TGTGCCAGCAGTAGGGACAGGGTTAACTATGGCTACACCTTC. It yields the protein CASSRDRVNYGYTF. This chain links TRBV6-5 with TRBJ1-2; the match to TRBD1 covers 9 bases. V gave up 5 bases and J gave up 1 base; unmatched junction bases: 2. CDR1 MNHEY and CDR2 SVGAGI come from the germline V gene. The CDR3 length is 14 residues.

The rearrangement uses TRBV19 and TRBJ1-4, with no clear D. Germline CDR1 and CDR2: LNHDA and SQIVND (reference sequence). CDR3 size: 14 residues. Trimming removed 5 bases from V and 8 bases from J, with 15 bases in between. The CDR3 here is CASSLKWLAEKLFF. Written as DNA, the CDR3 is TGTGCCAGTAGTCTTAAGTGGTTGGCGGAAAAACTGTTTTTT. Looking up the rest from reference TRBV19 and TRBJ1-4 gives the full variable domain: DGGITQSPKYLFRKEGQNVTLSCEQNLNHDAMYWYRQDPGQGLRLIYYSQIVNDFQKGDIAEGYSVSREKKESFPLTVTSAQKNPTAFYLCASSLKWLAEKLFFGSGTQLSVL.

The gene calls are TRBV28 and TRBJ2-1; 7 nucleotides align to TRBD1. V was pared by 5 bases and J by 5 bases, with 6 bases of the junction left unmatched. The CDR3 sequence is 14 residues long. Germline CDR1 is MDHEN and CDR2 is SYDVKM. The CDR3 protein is CASSRQGTHNEQFF. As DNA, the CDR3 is TGTGCCAGCAGTCGACAGGGAACGCACAATGAGCAGTTCTTC. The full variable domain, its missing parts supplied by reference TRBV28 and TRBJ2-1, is DVKVTQSSRYLVKRTGEKVFLECVQDMDHENMFWYRQDPGLGLRLIYFSYDVKMKEKGDIPEGYSVSREKKERFSLILESASTNQTSMYLCASSRQGTHNEQFFGPGTRLTVL.

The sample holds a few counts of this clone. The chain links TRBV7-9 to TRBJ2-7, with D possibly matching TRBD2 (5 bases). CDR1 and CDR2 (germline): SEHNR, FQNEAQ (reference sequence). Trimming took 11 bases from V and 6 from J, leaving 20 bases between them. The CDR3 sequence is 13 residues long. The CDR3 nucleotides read TGTGCCGCCCATTCAGTTCAAAGCGGCGAGCAGTACTTC. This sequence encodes CAAHSVQSGEQYF.

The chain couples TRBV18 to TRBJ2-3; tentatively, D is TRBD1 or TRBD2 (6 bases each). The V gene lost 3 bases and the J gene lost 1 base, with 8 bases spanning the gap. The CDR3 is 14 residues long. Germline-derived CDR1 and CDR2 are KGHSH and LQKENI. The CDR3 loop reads CASSPGGGTDTQYF. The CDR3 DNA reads TGTGCCAGCTCACCGGGGGGCGGCACAGATACGCAGTATTTT.

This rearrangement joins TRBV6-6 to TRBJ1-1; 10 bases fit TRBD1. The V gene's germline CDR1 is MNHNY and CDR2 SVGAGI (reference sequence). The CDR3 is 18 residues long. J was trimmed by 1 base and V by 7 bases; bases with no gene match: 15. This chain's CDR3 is CASIRPARQGAKNTEAFF. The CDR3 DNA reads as TGTGCCAGCATTCGACCGGCGCGACAGGGGGCGAAGAACACTGAAGCTTTCTTT.

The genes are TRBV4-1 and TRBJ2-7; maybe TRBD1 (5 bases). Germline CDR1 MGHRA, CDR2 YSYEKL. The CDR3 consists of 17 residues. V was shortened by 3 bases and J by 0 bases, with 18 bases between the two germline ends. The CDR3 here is CASSHPLAGPTSYEQYF. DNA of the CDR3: TGCGCCAGCAGCCATCCCCTGGCAGGGCCTACCTCCTACGAGCAGTACTTC.

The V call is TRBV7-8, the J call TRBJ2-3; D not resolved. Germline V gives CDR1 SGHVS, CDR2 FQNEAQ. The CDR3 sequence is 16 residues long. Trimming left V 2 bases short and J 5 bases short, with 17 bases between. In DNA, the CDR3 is TGTGCCAGCAGCTTATCGGGCGCCGGGTGGGGAGATACGCAGTATTTT. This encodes CASSLSGAGWGDTQYF.

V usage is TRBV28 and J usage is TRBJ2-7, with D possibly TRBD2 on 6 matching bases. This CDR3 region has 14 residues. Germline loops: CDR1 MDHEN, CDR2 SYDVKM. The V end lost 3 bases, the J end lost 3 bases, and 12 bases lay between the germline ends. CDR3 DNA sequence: TGTGCCAGCAGTTTCGGGGGACCGTACTACGAGCAGTACTTC. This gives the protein CASSFGGPYYEQYF.

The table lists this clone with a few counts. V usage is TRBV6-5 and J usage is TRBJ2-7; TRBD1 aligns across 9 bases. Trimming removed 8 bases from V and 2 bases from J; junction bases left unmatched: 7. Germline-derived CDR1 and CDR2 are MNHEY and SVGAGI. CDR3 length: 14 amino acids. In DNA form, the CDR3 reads TGTGCCAGCGCAAAGGACAGGGGAACCTACGAGCAGTACTTC. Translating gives CASAKDRGTYEQYF.

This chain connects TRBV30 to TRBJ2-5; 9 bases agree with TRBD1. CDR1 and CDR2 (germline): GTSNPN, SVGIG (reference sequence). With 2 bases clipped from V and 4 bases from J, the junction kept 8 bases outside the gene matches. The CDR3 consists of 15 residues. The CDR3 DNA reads TGTGCCTGGAGTCCCGACAGGGGGGCCCTAGAGACCCAGTACTTC. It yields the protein CAWSPDRGALETQYF.

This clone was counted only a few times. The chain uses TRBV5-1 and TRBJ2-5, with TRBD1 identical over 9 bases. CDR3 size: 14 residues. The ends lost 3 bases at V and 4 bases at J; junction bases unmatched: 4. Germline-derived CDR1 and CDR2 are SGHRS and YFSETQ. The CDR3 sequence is CASSSQGAGETQYF. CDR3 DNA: TGCGCCAGCAGCTCACAGGGGGCGGGAGAGACCCAGTACTTC.

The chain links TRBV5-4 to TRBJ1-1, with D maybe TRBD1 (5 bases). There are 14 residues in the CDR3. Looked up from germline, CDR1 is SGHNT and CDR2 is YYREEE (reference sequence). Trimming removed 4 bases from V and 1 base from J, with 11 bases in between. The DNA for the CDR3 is TGTGCCAGCAGCCCGGGACGTAAGAACACTGAAGCTTTCTTT. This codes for CASSPGRKNTEAFF.

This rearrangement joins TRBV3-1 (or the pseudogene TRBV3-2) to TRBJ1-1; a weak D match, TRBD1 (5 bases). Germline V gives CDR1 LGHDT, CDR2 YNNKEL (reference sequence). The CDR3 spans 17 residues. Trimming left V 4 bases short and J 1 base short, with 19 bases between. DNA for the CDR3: TGTGCCAGCAGCCCGTGGGGGTCAGGAAGTACGAACACTGAAGCTTTCTTT. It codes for CASSPWGSGSTNTEAFF.

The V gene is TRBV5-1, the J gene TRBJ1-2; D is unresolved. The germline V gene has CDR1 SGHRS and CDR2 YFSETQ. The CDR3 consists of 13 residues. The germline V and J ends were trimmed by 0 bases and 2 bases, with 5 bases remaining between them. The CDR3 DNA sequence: TGCGCCAGCAGCTTGGGCAAGAACTATGGCTACACCTTC. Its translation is CASSLGKNYGYTF.

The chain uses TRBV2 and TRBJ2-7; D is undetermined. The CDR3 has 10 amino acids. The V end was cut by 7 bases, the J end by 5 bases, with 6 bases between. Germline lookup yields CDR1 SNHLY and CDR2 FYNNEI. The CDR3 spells CASTVDEQYF. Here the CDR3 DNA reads TGTGCCAGCACGGTCGACGAGCAGTACTTC. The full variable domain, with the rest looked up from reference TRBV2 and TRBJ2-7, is EPEVTQTPSHQVTQMGQEVILRCVPISNHLYFYWYRQILGQKVEFLVSFYNNEISEKSEIFDDQFSVERPDGSNFTLKIRSTKLEDSAMYFCASTVDEQYFGPGTRLTVT.